This T cell receptor (beta chain) is from a study of shared clonotypes between healthy human individuals. Unsorted samples relied on 89 million or so PBMCs, which served as the source of genomic DNA. This CDR3 spans 16 amino acids. Unmatched junction bases numbered 10, after V lost 4 bases and J lost 7 bases. Germline loops: CDR1 SGHDN, CDR2 FVKESK. As concerns this clone: Its target is not known.

Points from the study as a whole: The represented genetic and exposure-history diversity was limited by the small number of donors.

In replicate PCRs of unsorted PBMC, around 300 ng DNA, around 30,000 T cell genomes, was used. Profiled with immunoSEQ multiplex PCR; TCRdb holds only in-frame clones, not every one. The repertoire has about 450,000 clones, less than 80% of them found once; the top ten carry 9.5% to 15%. Sequencing was done on a sample of PBMCs. This TCR was recovered from a woman in her 40s in good health. Some clones in this sample may be carry-over from other donors' samples. J is TRBJ1-2 and V is TRBV14, with TRBD1 matching 12 bases. CDR3: CASSRRSGTGGFGYTF. For the CDR3, the DNA is TGTGCCAGCAGCCGACGTTCCGGGACAGGGGGCTTTGGCTACACCTTC.